This TCR beta chain was found in a study of blood T cells in healthy people across ages. A second PCR, run for about 7 to 11 cycles, used a sample-barcoded 5' primer plus a J-beta primer mix. TCRdb fed the 5' RACE reads into MiXCR, producing one record per CDR3 protein. The sample includes some 1.4 million distinct CDR3 sequences, approximately 40% of them seen just once. Germline V gene lookup returns CDR1 SGHRS and CDR2 YFSETQ. V was pared by 4 bases and J by 3 bases, with 14 bases between. The CDR3 covers 15 residues. This TCR derives from a woman younger than 35 in good health. Sequences were obtained from blood. This chain uses TRBV5-1 with TRBJ2-1; tentative D call: TRBD1 (5 bases). For the CDR3, the DNA is TGCGCCAGCAGCCAAGGACATTCGAACTACAATGAGCAGTTCTTC. This encodes CASSQGHSNYNEQFF.